Here is one TCR beta chain with its context. Participants' own reports of clinical history determined their cohort assignment. Two negative PCRs, clearance, or symptom resolution characterized the recovered Cohort 3 donors. This entry belongs to a study of blood T cell repertoires in COVID-19. Per the original data handling: Amplification of reference gene primers was used by the study to estimate nucleated cell counts. The data were produced by immunoSEQ multiplex PCR, yet TCRdb's version contains in-frame clones alone and is incomplete. Clone size and the V and J calls come from that table; the DNA yielded D and trimming. The top ten clones hold about 9.3% of a sample with a few hundred thousand clones, over 75% of them seen once. This sequence was found in a man aged 35 to 55 who had recovered from COVID-19. The sequencing input was PBMCs or T cells enriched from blood (not recorded which).

The CDR3 here is CASSLGLTYSGNTIYF. The CDR3 nucleotides are TGTGCCAGCAGCCTAGGACTCACGTACTCTGGAAACACCATATATTTT. The chain links TRBV5-5 to TRBJ1-3; D unclear. The CDR3 runs to 16 residues. Per the germline V gene, CDR1 is SGHKS and CDR2 is YYEKEE (reference sequence). V lost 4 bases, J lost 0 bases, and 14 bases lay in between.